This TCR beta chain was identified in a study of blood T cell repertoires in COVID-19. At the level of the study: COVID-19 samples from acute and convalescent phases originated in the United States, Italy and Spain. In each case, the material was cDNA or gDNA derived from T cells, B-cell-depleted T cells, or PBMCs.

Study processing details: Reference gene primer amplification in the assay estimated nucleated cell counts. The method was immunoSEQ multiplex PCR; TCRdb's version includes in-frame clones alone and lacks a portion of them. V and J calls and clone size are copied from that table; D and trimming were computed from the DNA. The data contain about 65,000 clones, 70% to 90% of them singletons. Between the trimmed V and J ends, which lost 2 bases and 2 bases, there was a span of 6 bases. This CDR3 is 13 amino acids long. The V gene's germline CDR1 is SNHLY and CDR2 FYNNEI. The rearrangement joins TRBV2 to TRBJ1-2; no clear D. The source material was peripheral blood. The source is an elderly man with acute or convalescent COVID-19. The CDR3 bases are TGTGCCAGCAGTGAATGGGAGAACTATGGCTACACCTTC. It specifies CASSEWENYGYTF.